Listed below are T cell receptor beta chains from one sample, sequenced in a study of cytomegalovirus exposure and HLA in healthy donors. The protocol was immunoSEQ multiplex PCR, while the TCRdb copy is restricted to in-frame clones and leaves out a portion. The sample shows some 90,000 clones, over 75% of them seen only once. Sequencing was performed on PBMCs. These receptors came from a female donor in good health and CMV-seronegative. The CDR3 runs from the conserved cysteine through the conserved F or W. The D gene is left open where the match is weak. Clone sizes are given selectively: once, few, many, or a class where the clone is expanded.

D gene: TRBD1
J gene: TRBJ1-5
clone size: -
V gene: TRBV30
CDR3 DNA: TGTGCCTGGAGTAGACAGGGCGAGTCACCCCAGCATTTT
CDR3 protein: CAWSRQGESPQHF

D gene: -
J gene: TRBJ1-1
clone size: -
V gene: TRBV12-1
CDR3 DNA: TGTGCCAGCAGCCATCGCGGGATGGCCGGCACTGAAGCTTTCTTT
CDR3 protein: CASSHRGMAGTEAFF

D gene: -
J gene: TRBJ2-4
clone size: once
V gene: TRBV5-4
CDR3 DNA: TGTGCCAGCAGCTGGTCGCTAGTTGGAATTCAGTACTTC
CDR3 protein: CASSWSLVGIQYF

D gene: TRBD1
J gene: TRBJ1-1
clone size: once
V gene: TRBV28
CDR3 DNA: TGTGCCAGCAGTCCCCCAGGGGGGAACACTGAAGCTTTCTTT
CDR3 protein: CASSPPGGNTEAFF

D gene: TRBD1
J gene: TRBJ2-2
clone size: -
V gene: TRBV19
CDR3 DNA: TGTGCCAGTAGTAAGGCAGGGGGCTTCACCGGGGAGCTGTTTTTT
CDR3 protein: CASSKAGGFTGELFF

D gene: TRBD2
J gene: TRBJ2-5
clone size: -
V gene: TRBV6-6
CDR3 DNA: TGTGCCAGCAGTTTCCCAGCGGGGGGGGAGACCCAGTACTTC
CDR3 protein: CASSFPAGGETQYF

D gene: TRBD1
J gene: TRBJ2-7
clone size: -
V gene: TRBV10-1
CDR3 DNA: TGCGCCAGCAGTGAGAGGGGGACAGGGAACTCCTACGAGCAGTACTTC
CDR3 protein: CASSERGTGNSYEQYF

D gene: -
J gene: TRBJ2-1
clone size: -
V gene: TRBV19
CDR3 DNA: TGTGCCAGTAGTTCCTACTACAATGAGCAGTTCTTC
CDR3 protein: CASSSYYNEQFF

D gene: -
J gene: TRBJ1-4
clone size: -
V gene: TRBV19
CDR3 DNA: TGTGCCAGTAGCGACATGACAGGCCACAATGAAAAACTGTTTTTT
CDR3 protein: CASSDMTGHNEKLFF

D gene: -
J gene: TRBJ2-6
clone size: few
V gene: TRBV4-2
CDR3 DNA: TGTGCCAGCAGCCAAGATGGTTCAGGTAACTCTGGGGCCAACGTCCTGACTTTC
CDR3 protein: CASSQDGSGNSGANVLTF

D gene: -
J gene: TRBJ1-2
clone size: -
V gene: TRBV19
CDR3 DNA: TGTGCCAGTAGTATGGGCGTCAGTGGCTACACCTTC
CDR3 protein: CASSMGVSGYTF

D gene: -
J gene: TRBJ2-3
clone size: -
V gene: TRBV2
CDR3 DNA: TGTGCCAGCAGTCTTTCTAGCGCAAGCACAGATACGCAGTATTTT
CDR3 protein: CASSLSSASTDTQYF

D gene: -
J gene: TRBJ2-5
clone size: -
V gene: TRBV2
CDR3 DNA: TGTGCCAGCGGCCGGGGCCAAGAGACCCAGTACTTC
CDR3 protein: CASGRGQETQYF

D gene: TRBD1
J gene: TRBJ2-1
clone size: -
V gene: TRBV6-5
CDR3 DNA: TGTGCCAGCAGTTACTTGGGACAGAACAATGAGCAGTTCTTC
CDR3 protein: CASSYLGQNNEQFF

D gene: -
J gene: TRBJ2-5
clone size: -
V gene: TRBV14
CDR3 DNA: TGTGCCAGCAGCCTTGGGGGGTACGGTCGCCAAGAGACCCAGTACTTC
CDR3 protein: CASSLGGYGRQETQYF

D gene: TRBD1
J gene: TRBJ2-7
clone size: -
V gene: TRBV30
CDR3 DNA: TGTGCCTGGAGTGTACGGGGCCGGGGACAGGGGATTGCCTACGAGCAGTACTTC
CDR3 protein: CAWSVRGRGQGIAYEQYF

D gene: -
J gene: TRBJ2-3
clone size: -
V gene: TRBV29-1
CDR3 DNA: TGCAGCATTAGGGCTAGCGGCACAGATACGCAGTATTTT
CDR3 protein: CSIRASGTDTQYF

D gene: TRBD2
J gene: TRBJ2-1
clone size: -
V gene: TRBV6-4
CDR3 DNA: TGTGCCAGCAGCTCGGGGCTAGCGGGAGACAATGAGCAGTTCTTC
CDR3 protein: CASSSGLAGDNEQFF

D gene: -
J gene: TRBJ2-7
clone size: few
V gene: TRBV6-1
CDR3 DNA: TGTGCCAGCAGTGGGAGGGGCACCGCCTACGAGCAGTACTTC
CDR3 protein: CASSGRGTAYEQYF

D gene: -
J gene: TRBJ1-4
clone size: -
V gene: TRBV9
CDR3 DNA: TGTGCCAGCAGCGTGGCGGGTGGTACTAATGAAAAACTGTTTTTT
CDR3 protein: CASSVAGGTNEKLFF

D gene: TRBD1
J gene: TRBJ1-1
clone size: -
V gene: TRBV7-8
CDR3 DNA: TGTGCCACCTCTTCCGGACAGGGGGCCACTGAAGCTTTCTTT
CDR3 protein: CATSSGQGATEAFF

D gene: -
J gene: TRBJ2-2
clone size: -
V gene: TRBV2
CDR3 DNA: TGTGCCAGCATGCAGGGGAACACCGGGGAGCTGTTTTTT
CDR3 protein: CASMQGNTGELFF

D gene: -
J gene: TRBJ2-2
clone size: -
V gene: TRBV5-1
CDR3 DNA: TGCGCCAGCAGCTTGGGACAGGAGACCGGGGAGCTGTTTTTT
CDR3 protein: CASSLGQETGELFF

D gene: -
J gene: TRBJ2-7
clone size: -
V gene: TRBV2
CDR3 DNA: TGTGCCAGCTCTGGGCAAGCCTCCTACGAGCAGTACTTC
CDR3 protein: CASSGQASYEQYF

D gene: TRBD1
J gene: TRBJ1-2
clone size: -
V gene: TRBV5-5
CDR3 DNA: TGTGCCAGCAGCCTAGGACAGGGGGCCATCTATGGCTACACCTTC
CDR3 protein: CASSLGQGAIYGYTF

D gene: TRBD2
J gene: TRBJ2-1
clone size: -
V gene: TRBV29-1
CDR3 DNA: TGCAGCGTGCAACAGGCTAGCGGGGATTACAATGAGCAGTTCTTC
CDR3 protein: CSVQQASGDYNEQFF

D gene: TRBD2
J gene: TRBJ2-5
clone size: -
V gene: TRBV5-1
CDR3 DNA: TGCGCCAGCAGCTTGCGGTGGACTAGCGGGACCCAAGAGACCCAGTACTTC
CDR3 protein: CASSLRWTSGTQETQYF

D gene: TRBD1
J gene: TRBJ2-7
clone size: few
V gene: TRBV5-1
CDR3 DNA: TGCGCCAGCAGCGCCTCCGGGACAGCCATTTACGAGCAGTACTTC
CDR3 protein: CASSASGTAIYEQYF

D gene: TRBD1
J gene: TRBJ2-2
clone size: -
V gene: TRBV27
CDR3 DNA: TGTGCCAGCAGTTTATCTCTCCGGGACAGGGGAAACACCGGGGAGCTGTTTTTT
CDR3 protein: CASSLSLRDRGNTGELFF

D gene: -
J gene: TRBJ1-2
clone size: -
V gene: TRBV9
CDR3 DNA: TGTGCCAGCAGCCCCCGGGCGGGGGCCGACTATGGCTACACCTTC
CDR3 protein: CASSPRAGADYGYTF

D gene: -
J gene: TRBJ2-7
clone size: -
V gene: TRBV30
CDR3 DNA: TGTGCCTGTACAGGCAGGGGAGTCGACGAGCAGTACTTC
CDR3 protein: CACTGRGVDEQYF

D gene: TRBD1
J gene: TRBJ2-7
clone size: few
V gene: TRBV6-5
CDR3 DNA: TGTGCCACTTCCCCGGGACAGGGTTCCTACGAGCAGTACTTC
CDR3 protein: CATSPGQGSYEQYF

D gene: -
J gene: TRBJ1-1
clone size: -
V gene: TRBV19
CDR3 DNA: TGTACCAGTAGGCCGACAGCTAAGAACACTGAAGCTTTCTTT
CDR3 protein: CTSRPTAKNTEAFF

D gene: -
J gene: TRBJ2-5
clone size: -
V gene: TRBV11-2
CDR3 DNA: TGTGCCAGCAGCTTATTAAGAGAGGGTAGGACCCAGTACTTC
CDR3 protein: CASSLLREGRTQYF

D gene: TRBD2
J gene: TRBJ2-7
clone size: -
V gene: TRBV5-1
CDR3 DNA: TGCGCCAGCAGCTCGGACCGGGGGGTGGAGCAGTACTTC
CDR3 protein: CASSSDRGVEQYF

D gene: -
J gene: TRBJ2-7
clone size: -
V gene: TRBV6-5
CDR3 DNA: TGTGCCAGCAGTTACTCGGGCCTCTCCTACGAGCAGTACTTC
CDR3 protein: CASSYSGLSYEQYF

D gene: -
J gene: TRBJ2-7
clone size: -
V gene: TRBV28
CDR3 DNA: TGTGCCAGCAGTTCCGGCTACGAGCAGTACTTC
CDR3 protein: CASSSGYEQYF

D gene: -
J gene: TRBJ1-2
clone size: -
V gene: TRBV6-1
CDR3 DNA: TGTGCCAGCATCACATCAAACTATGGCTACACCTTC
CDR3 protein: CASITSNYGYTF

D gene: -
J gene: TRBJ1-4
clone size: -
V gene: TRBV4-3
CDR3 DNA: TGCGCCAGCAGCCAAGAGTACAGGGCCTATAATGAAAAACTGTTTTTT
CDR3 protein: CASSQEYRAYNEKLFF

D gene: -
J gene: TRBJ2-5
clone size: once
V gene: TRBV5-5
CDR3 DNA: TGTGCCAGCAGCTTGCTCAGTTGGGGCACTTCGGTTCAAGAGACCCAGTACTTC
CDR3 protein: CASSLLSWGTSVQETQYF

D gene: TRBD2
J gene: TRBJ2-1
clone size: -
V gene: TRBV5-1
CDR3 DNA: TGCGCCAGCAGCTTGGTGGGGGGAGGGCCCCCCTACAATGAGCAGTTCTTC
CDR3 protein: CASSLVGGGPPYNEQFF

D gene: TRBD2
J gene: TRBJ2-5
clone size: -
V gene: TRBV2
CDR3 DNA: TGTGCCAGCAAAGGACTAGCCGGAGAGACCCAGTACTTC
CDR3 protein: CASKGLAGETQYF

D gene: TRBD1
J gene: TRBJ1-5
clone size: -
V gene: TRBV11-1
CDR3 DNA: TGTGCCAGCAGCTTAGTAGGTCAGGGGGCTGATAGCAATCAGCCCCAGCATTTT
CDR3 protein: CASSLVGQGADSNQPQHF

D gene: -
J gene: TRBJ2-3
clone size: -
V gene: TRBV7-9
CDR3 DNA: TGTGCCAGCAGCTTCCAGGGAAGCACAGATACGCAGTATTTT
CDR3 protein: CASSFQGSTDTQYF

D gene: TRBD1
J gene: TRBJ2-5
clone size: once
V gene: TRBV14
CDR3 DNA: TGTGCCAGCAGCCCCGGGACAGTAGAACAAGAGACCCAGTACTTC
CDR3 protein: CASSPGTVEQETQYF

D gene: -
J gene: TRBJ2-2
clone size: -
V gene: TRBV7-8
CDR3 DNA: TGTGCCAGCAGCTTAGATCGGAGTGCGAACACCGGGGAGCTGTTTTTT
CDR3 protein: CASSLDRSANTGELFF

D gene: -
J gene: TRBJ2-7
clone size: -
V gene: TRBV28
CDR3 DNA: TGTGCCAGCAGTTTATGGGGAGACCTCGACGAGCAGTACTTC
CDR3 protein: CASSLWGDLDEQYF

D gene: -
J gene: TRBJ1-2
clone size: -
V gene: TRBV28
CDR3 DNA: TGTGCCAGCAGTTTGAGGGCGCCGCCTGGCTACACCTTC
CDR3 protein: CASSLRAPPGYTF

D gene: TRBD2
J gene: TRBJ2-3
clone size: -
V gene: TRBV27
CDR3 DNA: TGTGCCAGCAGGACTAGCGGGAGCACAGATGCGCAGTATTTT
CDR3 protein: CASRTSGSTDAQYF

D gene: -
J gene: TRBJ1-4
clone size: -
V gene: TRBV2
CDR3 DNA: TGTGCCAGCAAGACAGGAATCGGAACTAATGAAAAACTGTTTTTT
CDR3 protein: CASKTGIGTNEKLFF

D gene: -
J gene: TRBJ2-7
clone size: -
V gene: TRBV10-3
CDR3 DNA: TGTGCCATCAGTGACAGAACGAGGTACGAGCAGTACTTC
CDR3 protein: CAISDRTRYEQYF

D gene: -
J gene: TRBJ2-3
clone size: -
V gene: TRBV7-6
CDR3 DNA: TGTGCCAGCAGCTTAGGGGCGGGGTTCACAGATACGCAGTATTTT
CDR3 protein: CASSLGAGFTDTQYF

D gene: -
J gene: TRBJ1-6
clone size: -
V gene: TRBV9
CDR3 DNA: TGTGCCAGCAGCGCCCAGATAGACGGCAGGGTGGCTTCACCCCTCCACTTT
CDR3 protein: CASSAQIDGRVASPLHF

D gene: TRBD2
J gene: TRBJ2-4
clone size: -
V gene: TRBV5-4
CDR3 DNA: TGTGCCAGCAGCTTGGGCTTAGCGGGGGAGGTCAAAAACATTCAGTACTTC
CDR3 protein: CASSLGLAGEVKNIQYF

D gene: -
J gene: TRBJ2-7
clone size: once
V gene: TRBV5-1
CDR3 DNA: TGCGCCAGCAGCTTGGATGCCGCGATCTACGTGCAGTACTTC
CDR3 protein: CASSLDAAIYVQYF

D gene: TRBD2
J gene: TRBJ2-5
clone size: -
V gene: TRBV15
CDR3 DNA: TGTGCCACCAGCAGAGGCCGATGGACTAGCGGGAGGGCCGGTGAGACCCAGTACTTC
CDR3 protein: CATSRGRWTSGRAGETQYF

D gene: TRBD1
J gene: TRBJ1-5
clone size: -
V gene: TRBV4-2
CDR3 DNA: TGTGCCAGCAGCCCGCGGACAGGGGGCTTCAATCAGCCCCAGCATTTT
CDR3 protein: CASSPRTGGFNQPQHF

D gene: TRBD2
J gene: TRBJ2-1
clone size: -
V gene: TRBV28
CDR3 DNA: TGTGCCAGCAGTTTACTAGCGGGAGGACAACGGTTTAACAATGAGCAGTTCTTC
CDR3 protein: CASSLLAGGQRFNNEQFF